The clone carrying this T cell receptor beta chain was counted many times. Its antigen is currently unknown. TCRdb recomputed calls from the 5' RACE reads with MiXCR, one row per CDR3 protein. This sample carries 120,000 to 150,000 distinct CDR3 sequences, 7% to 10% of them seen once, and the ten largest clones take approximately 7%. The data were obtained in a study of CD8 T cells in ankylosing spondylitis. Overall study results and limits: Some motif variants had been reported before (in reactive arthritis synovial fluid and blood).

V gave up 6 bases and J gave up 5 bases, with 11 bases separating them. This CDR3 is 13 amino acids long. The clonotype was recovered from a male donor with ankylosing spondylitis. J is TRBJ2-1 and V is TRBV12-3 or TRBV12-4, with D possibly TRBD2 on 6 matching bases. The sample was synovial fluid, either unsorted or a sorted T cell fraction (not recorded which). The CDR3 sequence is CASRYGTHNEQFF. The DNA of the CDR3 is TGTGCCAGCAGGTATGGGACTCACAATGAGCAGTTCTTC.